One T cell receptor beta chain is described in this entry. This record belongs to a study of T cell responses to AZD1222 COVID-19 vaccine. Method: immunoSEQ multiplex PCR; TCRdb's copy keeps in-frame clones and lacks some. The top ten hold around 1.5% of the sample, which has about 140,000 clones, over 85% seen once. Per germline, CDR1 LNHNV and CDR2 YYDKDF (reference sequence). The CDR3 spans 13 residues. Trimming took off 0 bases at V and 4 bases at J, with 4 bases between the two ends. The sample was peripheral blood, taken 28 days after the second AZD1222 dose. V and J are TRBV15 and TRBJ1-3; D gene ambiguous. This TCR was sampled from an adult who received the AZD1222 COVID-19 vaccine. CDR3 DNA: TGTGCCACCAGCAGAGACGACGGAAACACCATATATTTT. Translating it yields CATSRDDGNTIYF.